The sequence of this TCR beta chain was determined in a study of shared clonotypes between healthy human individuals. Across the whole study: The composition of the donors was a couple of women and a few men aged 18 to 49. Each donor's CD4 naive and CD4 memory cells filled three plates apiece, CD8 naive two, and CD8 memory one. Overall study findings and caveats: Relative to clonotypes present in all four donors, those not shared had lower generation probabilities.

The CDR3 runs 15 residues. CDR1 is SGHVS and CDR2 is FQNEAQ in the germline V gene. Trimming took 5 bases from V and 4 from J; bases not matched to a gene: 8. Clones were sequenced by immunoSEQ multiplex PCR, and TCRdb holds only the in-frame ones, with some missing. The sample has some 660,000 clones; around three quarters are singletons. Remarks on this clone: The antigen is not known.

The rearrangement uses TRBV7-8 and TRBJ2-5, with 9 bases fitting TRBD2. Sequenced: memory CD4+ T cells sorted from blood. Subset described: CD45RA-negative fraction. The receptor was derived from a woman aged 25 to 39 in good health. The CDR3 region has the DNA TGTGCCAGCAGCGACGCGCGGGAGGGCCGAGAGACCCAGTACTTC. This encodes CASSDAREGRETQYF. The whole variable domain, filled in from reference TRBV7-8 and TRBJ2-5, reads GAGVSQSPRYKVAKRGQDVALRCDPISGHVSLFWYQQALGQGPEFLTYFQNEAQLDKSGLPSDRFFAERPEGSVSTLKIQRTQQEDSAVYLCASSDAREGRETQYFGPGTRLLVL.